The subject of this entry is one TCR beta chain. The CDR3 has 12 amino acids. Germline trimming cut 5 bases from V and 7 bases from J; bases unmatched to any gene: 1. This entry is derived from a study of blood T cell repertoires in COVID-19. Study summary: Some COVID-19 samples were acute and others convalescent; all came from the United States, Italy and Spain.

This table comes from immunoSEQ multiplex PCR, and its TCRdb copy is limited to in-frame clones, with some not included. The sample lists around 70,000 clones, approximately 80% occurring once. This chain links TRBV12-3 or TRBV12-4 with TRBJ1-4, with 7 bases fitting TRBD1. Sequencing was performed on peripheral blood. This receptor was obtained from a woman aged 50 to 60 with acute or convalescent COVID-19. The CDR3 DNA is TGTGCCAGCAGTGGGGACAGTGAAAAACTGTTTTTT. It translates to CASSGDSEKLFF.